One and the same sample provided the 22 T cell receptor beta chains below, sequenced in a study of T-cell reconstitution after alpha-beta-depleted transplantation in children. During its preparation, the TCRbeta library received unique molecular identifiers. TCRdb re-called the PCR reads through MiXCR, storing one row per CDR3 protein. Of around 530,000 distinct CDR3 sequences listed, approximately 30% are singletons. Sample: PBMCs from the stem cell graft donor, taken from the stem cell graft. The source of these receptors is a human donor who donated a stem cell graft to a child with aplastic anemia.

Notes on this clonotype: An end of the junction does not agree with germline; a read error may underlie this. V gene TRBV20-1 combines with J gene TRBJ1-3; the D is unclear. Germline lookup yields CDR1 DFQATT and CDR2 SNEGSKA (reference sequence). The CDR3 is 18 residues long. CDR3 sequence: CSAREPGEFYLSGNTIYF. The CDR3 DNA reads as TGCAGTGCTCGAGAACCCGGGGAGTTCTACCTCTCTGGAAACACCATATATTTT.

This clonotype was recorded once. The rearrangement links TRBV9 to TRBJ2-1; D might be TRBD2 (5 bases). V lost 0 bases, J lost 7 bases, and 8 bases lay in between. Germline assignment: CDR1 SGDLS and CDR2 YYNGEE. This CDR3 is 13 amino acids long. CDR3 DNA: TGTGCCAGCAGCGTAGGGGTAGCGAATGAGCAGTTCTTC. This gives the protein CASSVGVANEQFF.

This clonotype turned up a few times. The V and J genes are TRBV18 and TRBJ2-5; the D is unclear. The V end was cut by 6 bases, the J end by 2 bases, with 10 bases between. The germline CDR1 and CDR2 sequences are KGHSH and LQKENI. The CDR3 covers 13 residues. CDR3 DNA sequence: TGTGCCAGCTCTCCTACAAGGCAAGAGACCCAGTACTTC. Its protein product is CASSPTRQETQYF.

V is TRBV5-1 and J is TRBJ2-6, with D possibly being TRBD2 (6 bases). This CDR3 is built from 10 residues. Germline V gene data show CDR1 as SGHRS and CDR2 as YFSETQ. Trimming left V 10 bases short and J 19 bases short, with 18 bases between. The CDR3: CALNSSGATF. Here the CDR3 DNA reads TGCGCCCTTAACTCGTCGGGAGCCACTTTC.

This clonotype was observed a few times. The gene calls are TRBV7-6 and TRBJ2-1; D remains unclear. The V end was cut by 0 bases, the J end by 0 bases, with 12 bases between. CDR1 is SGHVS and CDR2 is FNYEAQ in the germline V gene. This CDR3 spans 17 amino acids. DNA of the CDR3: TGTGCCAGCAGCTTAGCGGGTGGTACCAGCTCCTACAATGAGCAGTTCTTC. It translates to CASSLAGGTSSYNEQFF.

The J gene is TRBJ1-2, the V gene TRBV9; 7 bases agree with TRBD1. V shed 4 bases and J 8 bases; nucleotides not matched to a gene: 11. The CDR3 runs 14 residues. CDR1 is SGDLS, CDR2 YYNGEE, per germline. In DNA form, the CDR3 reads TGTGCCAGCAGCCCTGGGACAGCGGACGTAGGCTACACCTTC. As protein: CASSPGTADVGYTF.

This clonotype was counted a few times. The V and J genes are TRBV6-5 and TRBJ2-7, with TRBD2 as a possible D gene (6 bases). Germline V lookup: CDR1 MNHEY, CDR2 SVGAGI. CDR3 length equals 15 residues. V shed 0 bases and J shed 5 bases, with 14 bases lying between them. The CDR3 spells CASSYSSGATDEQYF. For the CDR3, the DNA is TGTGCCAGCAGTTACTCGTCGGGAGCTACTGACGAGCAGTACTTC.

Of note for this clonotype: This may be a read error, as it is one base from a much larger clone. This chain links TRBV7-2 with TRBJ2-7; D ambiguous. Germline V gives CDR1 SGHTA, CDR2 FQGNSA. This CDR3 spans 15 amino acids. V was shortened by 1 base and J by 5 bases, with 15 bases between the two germline ends. This CDR3 is CASSLVAVPENEQYF. The CDR3 bases are TGTGCCAGCAGCTTAGTTGCCGTTCCTGAGAACGAGCAGTACTTC. Full variable domain (outside the CDR3, taken from reference TRBV7-2 and TRBJ2-7): GAGVSQSPSNKVTEKGKDVELRCDPISGHTALYWYRQSLGQGLEFLIYFQGNSAPDKSGLPSDRFSAERTGGSVSTLTIQRTQQEDSAVYLCASSLVAVPENEQYFGPGTRLTVT.

V usage is TRBV4-3 and J usage is TRBJ2-3, with D maybe TRBD1 (6 bases). This CDR3 has 16 residues. Germline CDR1 reads LGHNA; CDR2 reads YSLEER. The germline V and J ends were trimmed by 2 bases and 1 base, with 13 bases remaining between them. The DNA for the CDR3 is TGCGCCAGCAGCCAATGGGTAGGGGGAGGCACAGATACGCAGTATTTT. Translation: CASSQWVGGGTDTQYF.

This chain links TRBV12-5 with TRBJ2-2, with 9 bases fitting TRBD2. This CDR3 has 15 residues. The V segment lost 3 bases and the J segment 5 bases; nucleotides outside the gene matches: 4. Germline V gene sequence: CDR1 LGHNT, CDR2 FRNRAP. The CDR3 DNA is TGTGCTAGTGGTTTAACGCGGGAGGGGACCGGGGAGCTGTTTTTT. Translating gives CASGLTREGTGELFF.

This clonotype was observed at least ten times. The chain uses TRBV29-1 and TRBJ1-2; TRBD1 is a possible D gene (5 bases). The V end lost 3 bases, the J end lost 7 bases, and 12 bases lay between the germline ends. From germline, CDR1 is SQVTM and CDR2 ANQGSEA. This CDR3 has 12 residues. The CDR3, as DNA: TGCAGCGTTGAGGACAAGCCCCTTGGCTACACCTTC. Amino acid sequence: CSVEDKPLGYTF.

This chain links TRBV12-3 or TRBV12-4 with TRBJ1-5; D gene unclear. This CDR3 is 15 amino acids long. Trimming pared 4 bases from V and 4 bases from J, leaving 14 bases between. The CDR3 nucleotides read TGTGCCAGCAGTTCCCAACCGGTCCTAAATCAGCCCCAGCATTTT. Translated, it gives CASSSQPVLNQPQHF.

Here the CDR3 DNA reads TGTGCCAGCACAATACAGGGGCTCTATGGCTACACCTTC. Its protein product is CASTIQGLYGYTF. The chain uses TRBV12-3 or TRBV12-4 and TRBJ1-2; 7 bases map to TRBD1. The CDR3 sequence is 13 residues long. J was trimmed by 4 bases and V by 7 bases; bases with no gene match: 6.

This clonotype was recorded a few times. The rearrangement joins TRBV7-8 to TRBJ2-7; no clear D. Trimming removed 2 bases at V and 2 bases at J, with 10 bases between. The CDR3 contains 14 residues. Germline V gene data show CDR1 as SGHVS and CDR2 as FQNEAQ. DNA for the CDR3: TGTGCCAGCAGCTTAAGTTCATCGGCCTACGAGCAGTACGTC. Translation: CASSLSSSAYEQYV.

Written as DNA, the CDR3 is TGTGCAAGTCGCCCCCCATTCGATAGGGGGCAAGGTTGGCGGGAGACCCAGTACTTC. As protein: CASRPPFDRGQGWRETQYF. The V gene is TRBV12-2, the J gene TRBJ2-5; the table's TRBD1 call for D was not verified on the DNA. TRBV12-2 counts as a pseudogene. The CDR3 extends over 19 amino acids.

The chain is built from TRBV14 and TRBJ1-4; 7 positions match TRBD1. V trimming: 4 bases; J trimming: 8 bases; junction bases outside the gene matches: 13. The CDR3 spans 16 residues. Germline CDR1 SGHDN, CDR2 FVKESK. The CDR3 loop is CASSRGRRGLGEKLFF. For the CDR3, the DNA is TGTGCCAGCAGCCGCGGTCGTAGGGGGCTTGGAGAAAAACTGTTTTTT.

This clonotype has more than one count but fewer than ten. Here the CDR3 reads CAWSKGINQPQHF. The CDR3 region has the DNA TGTGCCTGGAGTAAAGGGATCAATCAGCCCCAGCATTTT. The V call is TRBV30, the J call TRBJ1-5; D is unclear. Trimming pared 2 bases from V and 3 bases from J, leaving 8 bases between. Germline V gene lookup returns CDR1 GTSNPN and CDR2 SVGIG (reference sequence). CDR3 length equals 13 residues.

The V gene is TRBV20-1, the J gene TRBJ2-3; D is perhaps TRBD2 (5 bases). Trimming cost V 4 bases and J 4 bases, with 12 bases left between them. This CDR3 comprises 13 residues. The germline gives CDR1 DFQATT, CDR2 SNEGSKA (reference sequence). CDR3 nucleotide sequence: TGCAGTGCTACCCGCCCTAGCCCAGATACGCAGTATTTT. This gives the protein CSATRPSPDTQYF.

The chain joins TRBV5-1 to TRBJ1-1; TRBD1 matches at 9 bases. Germline values: CDR1 SGHRS, CDR2 YFSETQ. Trimming at V came to 4 bases and at J to 9 bases, leaving 10 bases not matched to a gene. The CDR3 has 14 amino acids. Here the CDR3 DNA reads TGCGCCAGCAGCGACACAGGGGGCGACGGGAAAGCTTTCTTT. Amino acid sequence: CASSDTGGDGKAFF.

The chain couples TRBV7-8 to TRBJ1-1, with 8 bases lining up with TRBD1. CDR3 length: 14 residues. The V gene end was trimmed by 10 bases and the J gene end by 0 bases; junction bases not matched to a gene: 7. CDR1 SGHVS and CDR2 FQNEAQ come from the germline V gene. The CDR3 reads CATRQGSMNTEAFF. The CDR3 DNA reads TGTGCCACCAGACAGGGGAGTATGAACACTGAAGCTTTCTTT.

The rearrangement uses TRBV3-1 and TRBJ1-1; D perhaps matches TRBD1 (5 bases). CDR3 length: 15 amino acids. V was clipped by 6 bases and J by 1 base, with 15 bases between them. Germline CDR1 reads LGHDT; CDR2 reads YNNKEL (reference sequence). DNA for the CDR3: TGTGCCAGCAGAGATCAGGGTTTGAGGAACACTGAAGCTTTCTTT. Its protein product is CASRDQGLRNTEAFF.

This chain links TRBV28 with TRBJ2-1, with a tentative D call TRBD2 (6 bases). V was cut by 4 bases and J by 8 bases, with 18 bases left in between. The CDR3 sequence is 15 residues long. Germline CDR1 and CDR2: MDHEN and SYDVKM. The CDR3 region is CASSSPGLPSDEQFF. CDR3 DNA: TGTGCCAGCAGTTCCCCGGGACTCCCTAGCGATGAGCAGTTCTTC.